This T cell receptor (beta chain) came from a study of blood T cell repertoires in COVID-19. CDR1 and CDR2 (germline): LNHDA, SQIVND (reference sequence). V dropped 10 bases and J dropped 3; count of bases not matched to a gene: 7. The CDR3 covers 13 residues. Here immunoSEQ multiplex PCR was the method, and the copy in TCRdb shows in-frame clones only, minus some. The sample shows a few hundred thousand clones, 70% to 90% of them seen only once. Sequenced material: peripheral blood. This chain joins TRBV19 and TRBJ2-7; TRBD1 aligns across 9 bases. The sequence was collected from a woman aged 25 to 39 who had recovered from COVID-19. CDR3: CATLAGQGYEQYF. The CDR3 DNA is TGTGCCACCTTGGCGGGACAGGGCTACGAGCAGTACTTC.